This T cell receptor (beta chain) stems from a study of cytomegalovirus exposure and HLA in healthy donors. About the study: Findings of an earlier analysis included more than 90 million unique TCR beta sequences from 190 million or so T cells. An early release of data contained 80 million to 85 million unique TCRs, which came from HLA-typed donors. Study findings and constraints: Most CMV-associated TCR beta chains were later found to appear HLA-restricted.

The PCR ran on 60 Vbeta and 13 Jbeta primers. Sequencing was performed with immunoSEQ multiplex PCR; in TCRdb, only in-frame clones are kept and a portion is missing. The repertoire holds around 130,000 clones, with about four fifths as singletons. In regard to this clone: As yet, its antigen is unknown.

The CDR3 is made up of 15 amino acids. Looked up from germline, CDR1 is KGHSH and CDR2 is LQKENI. Donors showed nominal health when sampled, although they likely had unrecorded immune exposures. This sequence joins TRBV18 and TRBJ2-5, with D possibly TRBD2 on 7 matching bases. The assigned J gene may be wrong: the sequence end matches TRBJ2-7 better. The sequence was obtained from a man aged 25-40 years in good health and CMV-seronegative. Specimen: PBMCs. The CDR3 protein is CASSPRSSGTYEQYF. The CDR3 DNA reads TGTGCCAGCTCACCACGATCGAGCGGGACATACGAGCAGTACTTC.